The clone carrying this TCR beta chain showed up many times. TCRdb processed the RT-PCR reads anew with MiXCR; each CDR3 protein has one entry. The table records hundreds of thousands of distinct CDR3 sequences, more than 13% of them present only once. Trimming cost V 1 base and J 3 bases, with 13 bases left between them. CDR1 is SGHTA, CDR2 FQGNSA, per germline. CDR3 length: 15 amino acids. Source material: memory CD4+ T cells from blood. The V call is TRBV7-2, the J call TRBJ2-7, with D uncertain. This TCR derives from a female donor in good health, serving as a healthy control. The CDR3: CASSLGQASLYEQYF. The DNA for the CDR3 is TGTGCCAGCAGCTTAGGTCAGGCTAGTCTCTACGAGCAGTACTTC.